This entry lists 21 T cell receptor beta chains sequenced from one sample in a study of cytomegalovirus exposure and HLA in healthy donors (dated by TCRdb to about 2017). The library was built by means of the immunoSEQ multiplex PCR assay. A mixture of 60 forward primers for TCR Vbeta segments and 13 reverse primers for TCR Jbeta segments was used in the multiplex PCR. Sourced from immuneACCESS, this table was stored by TCRdb with only in-frame sequences that have V and J called. A share of the clones is absent; for the studies checked, an unresolved V gene accounts for under half, and the remainder has no known explanation. A total of around 53,000 clones appear in this sample, about three quarters of them only once. Together, the top ten hold about 3% of the sample. Sequencing was done on a sample of PBMCs. The source of these receptors is a man aged 18 to 30 in good health and CMV-seronegative.

This chain links TRBV28 with TRBJ2-7; 13 bases fit TRBD2. Germline values: CDR1 MDHEN, CDR2 SYDVKM. Losses at the gene ends were 5 bases for V and 2 bases for J; bases not matched to a gene: 3. The CDR3 spans 15 residues. The CDR3 coding sequence is TGTGCCAGCAGTCGGACTAGCGGGAGCACCTACGAGCAGTACTTC. Translating gives CASSRTSGSTYEQYF.

The rearrangement joins TRBV7-2 to TRBJ2-6, with TRBD2 as a possible D gene (6 bases). The V gene lost 4 bases and the J gene lost 2 bases, with 15 bases spanning the gap. CDR1 SGHTA and CDR2 FQGNSA come from the germline V gene. The CDR3 is 17 amino acids. CDR3 sequence: CASSSFMWGAGANVLTF. The DNA for the CDR3 is TGTGCCAGCAGCTCTTTCATGTGGGGGGCTGGGGCCAACGTCCTGACTTTC.

The chain joins TRBV28 to TRBJ1-2; 8 bases match TRBD1. CDR3 length: 16 residues. Trimming at V came to 6 bases and at J to 4 bases, leaving 13 bases not matched to a gene. Germline loops: CDR1 MDHEN, CDR2 SYDVKM. In nucleotides, the CDR3 is TGTGCCAGCAGAGGCACCCCAGGGGGCGGCCTCTATGGCTACACCTTC. Translated, it gives CASRGTPGGGLYGYTF.

This chain's CDR3 is CASSSMGGDPGQPQHF. CDR3 nucleotide sequence: TGTGCCAGCAGCTCCATGGGGGGGGACCCAGGACAGCCCCAGCATTTT. This sequence joins TRBV5-4 and TRBJ1-5; the D gene is possibly TRBD1 (5 bases). Trimming removed 3 bases from V and 7 bases from J, with 20 bases in between. The CDR3 covers 16 residues. Looked up from germline, CDR1 is SGHNT and CDR2 is YYREEE (reference sequence).

The rearrangement joins TRBV6-1 to TRBJ2-3; weak D call: TRBD1 (6 bases). The CDR3 is made up of 14 amino acids. Germline lookup yields CDR1 MNHNS and CDR2 SASEGT. V was shortened by 7 bases and J by 4 bases, with 15 bases between the two germline ends. For the CDR3, the DNA is TGTGCCAGCACTCCTGGACAGTTACCAGATACGCAGTATTTT. This codes for CASTPGQLPDTQYF.

The chain carries TRBV13 and TRBJ1-2; tentative D call: TRBD1 (6 bases). Germline V gene data show CDR1 as PRHDT and CDR2 as FYEKMQ (reference sequence). V lost 4 bases and J lost 4, with 16 bases in between. This CDR3 is 15 amino acids long. The CDR3 spells CASSSFQGSPYGYTF. The CDR3 DNA reads as TGTGCCAGCAGCTCCTTCCAGGGGTCCCCCTATGGCTACACCTTC.

The chain links TRBV19 to TRBJ1-5; TRBD1 agrees at 8 bases. Germline V gene lookup returns CDR1 LNHDA and CDR2 SQIVND (reference sequence). The CDR3 sequence is 15 residues long. Losses at the gene ends were 9 bases for V and 7 bases for J; bases not matched to a gene: 14. CDR3 sequence: CASKTGTGSRQPQHF. In DNA, the CDR3 is TGTGCCAGCAAAACCGGGACAGGTAGCCGACAGCCCCAGCATTTT.

V gene TRBV4-3 combines with J gene TRBJ1-4, with 8 nucleotides matching TRBD1. Germline CDR1 LGHNA, CDR2 YSLEER. Unmatched junction bases numbered 3, after V lost 0 bases and J lost 3 bases. This CDR3 has 16 residues. CDR3 loop: CASSQDYRGSNEKLFF. The CDR3 region has the DNA TGCGCCAGCAGCCAAGACTACAGGGGGTCTAATGAAAAACTGTTTTTT.

The chain combines TRBV19 with TRBJ2-7; TRBD1 matches 9 bases. Germline values: CDR1 LNHDA, CDR2 SQIVND (reference sequence). Losses at the gene ends were 11 bases for V and 5 bases for J; bases not matched to a gene: 13. CDR3 size: 14 residues. The CDR3 nucleotides are TGTGCCTCAAGACCGGGACAGGGAGTAAACGAGCAGTACTTC. Translating it yields CASRPGQGVNEQYF.

This chain uses TRBV25-1 with TRBJ2-1; 11 bases fit TRBD2. This CDR3 has 14 residues. Germline V gene data show CDR1 as MGHDK and CDR2 as SYGVNS. With V trimmed by 10 bases and J by 2 bases, 4 bases remained unmatched. The CDR3 spells CATSGLAAYNEQFF. The CDR3 nucleotides are TGTGCCACCTCGGGACTAGCGGCCTACAATGAGCAGTTCTTC.

The rearrangement joins TRBV5-4 to TRBJ2-2, with a tentative D call TRBD2 (6 bases). V lost 3 bases and J 6 bases, leaving 6 bases between the germline ends. The CDR3 spans 12 residues. Germline lookup yields CDR1 SGHNT and CDR2 YYREEE (reference sequence). The CDR3 DNA is TGTGCCAGCAGCTGGGGGGCCGGGGAGCTGTTTTTT. Its translation is CASSWGAGELFF.

The chain combines TRBV29-1 with TRBJ2-5; tentative D call: TRBD2 (5 bases). The ends were cut back, 6 bases at V and 3 bases at J, with 11 bases in the middle. CDR3 length equals 12 residues. Germline V CDR1 and CDR2: SQVTM, ANQGSEA. The CDR3 DNA reads TGCAGCGTGCAGGTGGGAGAAGAGACCCAGTACTTC. The encoded protein is CSVQVGEETQYF. Supplemented by reference TRBV29-1 and TRBJ2-5, the full variable domain reads SAVISQKPSRDICQRGTSLTIQCQVDSQVTMMFWYRQQPGQSLTLIATANQGSEATYESGFVIDKFPISRPNLTFSTLTVSNMSPEDSSIYLCSVQVGEETQYFGPGTRLLVL.

The chain recombines TRBV19 with TRBJ2-7; 8 bases are shared with TRBD1. The CDR3 length is 16 residues. Germline loops: CDR1 LNHDA, CDR2 SQIVND (reference sequence). The J segment lost 5 bases and the V segment lost 4 bases, leaving 13 bases of the junction unmatched. CDR3 sequence reads: CASSTIRGLGLDEQYF. The CDR3 nucleotides are TGTGCCAGTAGTACCATCAGGGGGCTAGGTTTAGACGAGCAGTACTTC. The full variable domain, its missing parts supplied by reference TRBV19 and TRBJ2-7, is DGGITQSPKYLFRKEGQNVTLSCEQNLNHDAMYWYRQDPGQGLRLIYYSQIVNDFQKGDIAEGYSVSREKKESFPLTVTSAQKNPTAFYLCASSTIRGLGLDEQYFGPGTRLTVT.

The chain carries TRBV25-1 and TRBJ1-1; 7 bases agree with TRBD1. Unmatched junction bases numbered 9, after V lost 8 bases and J lost 12 bases. Germline CDR1 reads MGHDK; CDR2 reads SYGVNS. This CDR3 comprises 11 residues. The CDR3 reads CASLEGALTFF. The CDR3 nucleotides read TGTGCCAGCTTGGAGGGGGCATTAACTTTCTTT.

Turning to this clone: The CDR3 end shows no conserved phenylalanine or tryptophan, and so a read error is likely. CDR3 bases: TGTGCCATCAGTCCCCTAGCGGGAGGATACGAGCAGTACCTC. Translation gives CAISPLAGGYEQYL. The gene calls are TRBV10-3 and TRBJ2-7, with 11 bases fitting TRBD2. This CDR3 is 14 amino acids long. Per germline, CDR1 ENHRY and CDR2 SYGVKD. J was trimmed by 4 bases and V by 5 bases; bases with no gene match: 4.

V and J are TRBV9 and TRBJ2-5, with D perhaps TRBD2 (7 bases). CDR1 and CDR2 from the germline V gene are SGDLS and YYNGEE. Trimming stripped 0 bases from V and 5 bases from J, with 14 bases between. The CDR3 is 15 amino acids. CDR3 bases: TGTGCCAGCAGCGTAGATGGGGGGGCGGGCGAGACCCAGTACTTC. Its protein is CASSVDGGAGETQYF.

The chain links TRBV5-1 to TRBJ1-1; D might be TRBD1 (6 bases). The CDR3 runs 14 residues. With 4 bases removed from V and 1 base from J, the gap between germline ends came to 11 bases. Germline V CDR1 and CDR2: SGHRS, YFSETQ. The CDR3 DNA reads as TGCGCCAGCAGCCGCGTGGACAGGAACACTGAAGCTTTCTTT. This encodes CASSRVDRNTEAFF.

V usage is TRBV10-3 and J usage is TRBJ2-7; D is perhaps TRBD1 (6 bases). Trimming left V 4 bases short and J 6 bases short, with 19 bases between. Per the germline V gene, CDR1 is ENHRY and CDR2 is SYGVKD. The length of the CDR3 is 15 residues. The CDR3 loop is CAISGQDRGRFEQYF. The DNA for the CDR3 is TGTGCCATCAGTGGTCAGGACAGAGGCAGGTTCGAGCAGTACTTC.

CDR3 in DNA: TGTGCCAGCAGCTTGGCCCCGGGACACCTCAATGAAAAACTGTTTTTT. Its protein product is CASSLAPGHLNEKLFF. The rearrangement links TRBV5-4 to TRBJ1-4; maybe TRBD1 (6 bases). This CDR3 spans 16 amino acids. V shed 0 bases and J shed 5 bases, with 14 bases lying between them. Germline loops: CDR1 SGHNT, CDR2 YYREEE (reference sequence).

V and J are TRBV15 and TRBJ1-2; TRBD1 might be the D (5 bases). V gave up 5 bases and J gave up 5 bases, with 6 bases separating them. CDR1 LNHNV and CDR2 YYDKDF come from the germline V gene (reference sequence). The CDR3 has 11 amino acids. The CDR3 sequence is CATSQGYGYTF. The CDR3 DNA reads as TGTGCCACCAGCCAGGGTTATGGCTACACCTTC. Combining the CDR3 with reference TRBV15 and TRBJ1-2 gives the whole variable domain DAMVIQNPRYQVTQFGKPVTLSCSQTLNHNVMYWYQQKSSQAPKLLFHYYDKDFNNEADTPDNFQSRRPNTSFCFLDIRSPGLGDTAMYLCATSQGYGYTFGSGTRLTVV.

CDR3 in amino acids: CASSQAGWGYEQYF. Written as DNA, the CDR3 is TGTGCCAGCAGCCAAGCGGGGTGGGGCTACGAGCAGTACTTC. This chain connects TRBV14 to TRBJ2-7; a weak D match, TRBD2 (5 bases). This CDR3 is 14 amino acids long. Germline V lookup: CDR1 SGHDN, CDR2 FVKESK. V was pared by 1 base and J by 3 bases, with 10 bases between.